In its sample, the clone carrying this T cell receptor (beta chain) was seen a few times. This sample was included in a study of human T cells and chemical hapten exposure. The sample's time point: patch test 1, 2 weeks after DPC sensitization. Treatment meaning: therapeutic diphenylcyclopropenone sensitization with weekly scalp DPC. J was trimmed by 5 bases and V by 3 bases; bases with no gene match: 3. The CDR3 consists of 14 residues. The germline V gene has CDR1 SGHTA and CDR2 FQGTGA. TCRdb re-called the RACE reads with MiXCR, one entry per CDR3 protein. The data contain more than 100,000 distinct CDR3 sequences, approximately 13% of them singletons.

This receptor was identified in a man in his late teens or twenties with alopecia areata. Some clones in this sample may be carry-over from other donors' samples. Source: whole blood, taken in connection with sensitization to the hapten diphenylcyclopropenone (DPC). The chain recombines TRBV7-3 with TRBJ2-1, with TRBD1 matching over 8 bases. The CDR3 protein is CASSFQGADNEQFF. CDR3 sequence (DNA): TGTGCCAGCAGCTTCCAGGGGGCCGACAATGAGCAGTTCTTC.